The 7 T cell receptor beta chains below all came from one sample that was sequenced in a study of blood T cell repertoires in COVID-19. Generated by immunoSEQ multiplex PCR, the TCRdb table keeps only in-frame clones and is missing some. The sample carries 74,000 or so clones, 80% to 90% recorded once. The specimen was peripheral blood. The receptor set was obtained from a man between 50 and 59 years old with acute or convalescent COVID-19.

J is TRBJ1-2 and V is TRBV18, with D perhaps TRBD1 (6 bases). The CDR3 consists of 18 residues. Per germline, CDR1 KGHSH and CDR2 LQKENI. Trimming took 0 bases from V and 2 from J, leaving 19 bases between them. CDR3 DNA sequence: TGTGCCAGCTCACCACCAGAAGGGACAACTCTCGGAAACTATGGCTACACCTTC. Protein: CASSPPEGTTLGNYGYTF.

The CDR3 reads CASTHGTSGRRGQFF. In nucleotides, the CDR3 is TGTGCCAGCACTCACGGGACTAGCGGGAGGAGGGGGCAGTTCTTC. The chain uses TRBV25-1 and TRBJ2-1, with TRBD2 matching 15 bases. CDR3 length equals 15 residues. Germline CDR1 and CDR2: MGHDK and SYGVNS. Unmatched junction bases numbered 10, after V lost 7 bases and J lost 12 bases.

The chain links TRBV6-5 to TRBJ1-2, with a tentative D call TRBD1 (5 bases). V was cut by 0 bases and J by 7 bases, with 9 bases left in between. Germline V gene sequence: CDR1 MNHEY, CDR2 SVGAGI. The CDR3 contains 13 residues. CDR3 protein: CASSYSSGPGYTF. The CDR3 DNA reads as TGTGCCAGCAGTTACTCATCAGGGCCTGGCTACACCTTC.

This chain uses TRBV27 with TRBJ2-1; 10 nucleotides align to TRBD2. Germline V gene lookup returns CDR1 MNHEY and CDR2 SMNVEV (reference sequence). This CDR3 is built from 14 residues. The junction had 5 bases not matched to a gene; V was cut back by 2 bases and J by 10 bases. As DNA, the CDR3 is TGTGCCAGCAGTTTAGTAGCGGGAGGCGGGGAGCAGTTCTTC. It encodes CASSLVAGGGEQFF.

V is TRBV24-1 and J is TRBJ1-4; 7 nucleotides align to TRBD1. V dropped 4 bases and J dropped 4; count of bases not matched to a gene: 2. The CDR3 runs 14 residues. The V gene's germline CDR1 is KGHDR and CDR2 SFDVKD. DNA of the CDR3: TGTGCCACCAGTGAAGGACAGGATAATGAAAAACTGTTTTTT. This codes for CATSEGQDNEKLFF.

This clone was seen a single time. Here the CDR3 reads CSVSISSTDTQYF. The CDR3, as DNA: TGCAGTGTTAGCATTTCTAGCACAGATACGCAGTATTTT. V is TRBV29-1 and J is TRBJ2-3; no clear D gene. The CDR3 runs to 13 residues. CDR1 and CDR2 (germline): SQVTM, ANQGSEA.

The chain recombines TRBV7-9 with TRBJ2-5; TRBD1 matches 11 bases. Germline V lookup: CDR1 SEHNR, CDR2 FQNEAQ (reference sequence). This CDR3 has 14 residues. V lost 5 bases and J lost 4; bases outside the gene matches: 3. The CDR3 sequence: CASSPGTGGETQYF. The CDR3 region has the DNA TGTGCCAGCAGCCCAGGGACAGGGGGAGAGACCCAGTACTTC.